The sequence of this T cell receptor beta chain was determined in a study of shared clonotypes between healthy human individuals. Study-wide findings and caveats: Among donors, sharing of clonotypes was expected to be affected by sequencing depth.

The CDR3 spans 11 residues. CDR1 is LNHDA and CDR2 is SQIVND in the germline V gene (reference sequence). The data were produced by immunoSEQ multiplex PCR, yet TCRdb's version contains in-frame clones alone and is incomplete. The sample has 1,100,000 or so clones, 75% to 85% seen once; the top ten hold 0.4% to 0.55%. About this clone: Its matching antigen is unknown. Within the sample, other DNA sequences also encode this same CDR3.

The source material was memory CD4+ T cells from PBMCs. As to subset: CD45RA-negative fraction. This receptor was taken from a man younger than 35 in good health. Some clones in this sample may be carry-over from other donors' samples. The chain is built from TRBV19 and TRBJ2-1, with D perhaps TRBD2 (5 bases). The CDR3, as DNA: TGTGCTAGTGAGTGGCGGGATGAGCAGTTCTTC. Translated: CASEWRDEQFF. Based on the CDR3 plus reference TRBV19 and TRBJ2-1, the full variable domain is DGGITQSPKYLFRKEGQNVTLSCEQNLNHDAMYWYRQDPGQGLRLIYYSQIVNDFQKGDIAEGYSVSREKKESFPLTVTSAQKNPTAFYLCASEWRDEQFFGPGTRLTVL.